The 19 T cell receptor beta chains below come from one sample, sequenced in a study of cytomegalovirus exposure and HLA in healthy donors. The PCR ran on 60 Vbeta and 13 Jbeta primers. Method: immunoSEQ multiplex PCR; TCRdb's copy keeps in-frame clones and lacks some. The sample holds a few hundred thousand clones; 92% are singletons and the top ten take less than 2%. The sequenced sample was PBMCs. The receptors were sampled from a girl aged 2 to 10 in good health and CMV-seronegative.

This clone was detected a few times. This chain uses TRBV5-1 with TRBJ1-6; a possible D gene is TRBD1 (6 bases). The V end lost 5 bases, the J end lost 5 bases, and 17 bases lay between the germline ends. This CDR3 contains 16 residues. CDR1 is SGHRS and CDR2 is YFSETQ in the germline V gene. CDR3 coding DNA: TGCGCCAGCAGAGGGGGAACGGTTCCTCATAATTCACCCCTCCACTTT. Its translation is CASRGGTVPHNSPLHF.

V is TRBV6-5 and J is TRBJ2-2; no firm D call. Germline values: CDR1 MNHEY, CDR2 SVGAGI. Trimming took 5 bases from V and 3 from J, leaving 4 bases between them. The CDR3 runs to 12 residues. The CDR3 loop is CASSEDTGELFF. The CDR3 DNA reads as TGTGCCAGCAGTGAGGACACCGGGGAGCTGTTTTTT.

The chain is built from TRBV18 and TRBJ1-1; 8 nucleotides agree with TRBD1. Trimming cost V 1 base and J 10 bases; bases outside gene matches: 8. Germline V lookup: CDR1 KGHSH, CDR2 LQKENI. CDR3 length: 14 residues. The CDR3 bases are TGTGCCAGCTCACCACTGGACAGGGTTGTCGGAGCTTTCTTT. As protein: CASSPLDRVVGAFF.

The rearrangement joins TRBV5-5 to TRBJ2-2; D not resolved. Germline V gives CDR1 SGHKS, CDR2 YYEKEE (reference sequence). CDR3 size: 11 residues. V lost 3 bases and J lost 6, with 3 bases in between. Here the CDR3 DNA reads TGTGCCAGCAGCTCGTCCGGGGAGCTGTTTTTT. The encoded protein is CASSSSGELFF.

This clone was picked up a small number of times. The CDR3 here is CALYSTGAGSPLHF. In nucleotides, the CDR3 is TGTGCCTTATACTCGACAGGGGCTGGCTCACCCCTCCACTTT. The chain is built from TRBV30 and TRBJ1-6; 8 bases map to TRBD1. There are 14 residues in the CDR3. Unmatched junction bases numbered 12, after V lost 7 bases and J lost 10 bases. Germline V gives CDR1 GTSNPN, CDR2 SVGIG (reference sequence).

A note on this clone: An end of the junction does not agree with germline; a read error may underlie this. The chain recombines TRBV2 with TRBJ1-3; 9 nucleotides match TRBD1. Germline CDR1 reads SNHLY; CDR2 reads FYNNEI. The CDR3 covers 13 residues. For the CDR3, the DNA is TGTGCCAGCCGGGGACAGGGAGAAAACGCCATATATTTT. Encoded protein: CASRGQGENAIYF. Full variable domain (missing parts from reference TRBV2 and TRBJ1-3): EPEVTQTPSHQVTQMGQEVILRCVPISNHLYFYWYRQILGQKVEFLVSFYNNEISEKSEIFDDQFSVERPDGSNFTLKIRSTKLEDSAMYFCASRGQGENAIYFGEGSWLTVV.

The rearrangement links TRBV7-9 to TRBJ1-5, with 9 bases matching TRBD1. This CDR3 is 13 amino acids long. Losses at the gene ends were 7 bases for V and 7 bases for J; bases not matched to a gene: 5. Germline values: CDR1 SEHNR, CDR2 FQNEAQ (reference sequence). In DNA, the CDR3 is TGTGCCAGCACCCGACAGGGGGAACAGCCCCAGCATTTT. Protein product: CASTRQGEQPQHF.

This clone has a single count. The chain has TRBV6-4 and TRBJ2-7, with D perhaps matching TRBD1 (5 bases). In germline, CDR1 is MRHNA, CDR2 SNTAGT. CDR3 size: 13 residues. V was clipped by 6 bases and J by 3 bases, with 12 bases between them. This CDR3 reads CASSPAQGYEQYF. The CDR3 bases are TGTGCCAGCAGCCCCGCCCAGGGCTACGAGCAGTACTTC.

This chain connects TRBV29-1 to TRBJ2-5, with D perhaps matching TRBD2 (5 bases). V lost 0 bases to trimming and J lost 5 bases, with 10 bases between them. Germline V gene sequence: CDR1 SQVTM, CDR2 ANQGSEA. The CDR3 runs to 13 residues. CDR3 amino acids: CSVEDRRRETQYF. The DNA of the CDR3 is TGCAGCGTTGAAGATAGGCGGAGGGAGACCCAGTACTTC. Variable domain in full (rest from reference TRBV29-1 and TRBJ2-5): SAVISQKPSRDICQRGTSLTIQCQVDSQVTMMFWYRQQPGQSLTLIATANQGSEATYESGFVIDKFPISRPNLTFSTLTVSNMSPEDSSIYLCSVEDRRRETQYFGPGTRLLVL.

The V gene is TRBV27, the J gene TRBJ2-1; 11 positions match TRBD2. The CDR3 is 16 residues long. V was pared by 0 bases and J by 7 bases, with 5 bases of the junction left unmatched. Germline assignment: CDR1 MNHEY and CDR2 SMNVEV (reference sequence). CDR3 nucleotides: TGTGCCAGCAGTTTATCAACTAGCGGGAGTAGGAATGAGCAGTTCTTC. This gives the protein CASSLSTSGSRNEQFF.

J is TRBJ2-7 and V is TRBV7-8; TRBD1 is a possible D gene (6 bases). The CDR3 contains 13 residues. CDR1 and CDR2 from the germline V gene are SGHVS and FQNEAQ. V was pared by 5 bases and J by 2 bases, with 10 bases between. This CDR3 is CASSPRTAYEQYF. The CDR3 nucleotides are TGTGCCAGCAGCCCAAGGACAGCCTACGAGCAGTACTTC. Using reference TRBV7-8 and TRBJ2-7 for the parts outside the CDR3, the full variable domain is GAGVSQSPRYKVAKRGQDVALRCDPISGHVSLFWYQQALGQGPEFLTYFQNEAQLDKSGLPSDRFFAERPEGSVSTLKIQRTQQEDSAVYLCASSPRTAYEQYFGPGTRLTVT.

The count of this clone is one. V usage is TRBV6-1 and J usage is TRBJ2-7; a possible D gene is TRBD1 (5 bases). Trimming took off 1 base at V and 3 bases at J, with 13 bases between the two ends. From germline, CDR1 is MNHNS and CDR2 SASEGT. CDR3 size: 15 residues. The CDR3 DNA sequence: TGTGCCAGCAGTGAAGTTCCGGACACCTACTACGAGCAGTACTTC. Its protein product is CASSEVPDTYYEQYF.

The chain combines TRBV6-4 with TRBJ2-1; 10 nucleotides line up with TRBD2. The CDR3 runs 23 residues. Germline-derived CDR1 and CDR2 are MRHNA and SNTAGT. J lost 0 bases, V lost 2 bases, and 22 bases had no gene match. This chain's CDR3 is CASSDIWRWVAGGPMSSYNEQFF. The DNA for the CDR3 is TGTGCCAGCAGTGACATTTGGCGGTGGGTAGCGGGGGGCCCAATGAGCTCCTACAATGAGCAGTTCTTC.

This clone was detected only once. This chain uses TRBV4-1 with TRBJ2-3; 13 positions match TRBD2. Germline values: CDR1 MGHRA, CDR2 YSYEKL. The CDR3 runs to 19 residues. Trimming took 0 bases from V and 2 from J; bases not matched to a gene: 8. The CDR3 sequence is CASSQETLAGGLDTDTQYF. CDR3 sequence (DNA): TGCGCCAGCAGCCAAGAGACACTAGCGGGAGGGCTAGACACAGATACGCAGTATTTT.

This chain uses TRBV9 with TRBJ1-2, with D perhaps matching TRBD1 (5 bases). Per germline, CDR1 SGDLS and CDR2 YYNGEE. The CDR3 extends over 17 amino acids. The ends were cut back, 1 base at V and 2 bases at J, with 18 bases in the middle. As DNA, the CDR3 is TGTGCCAGCAGCGTACGGGAGAGGGACGGTCTCAACTATGGCTACACCTTC. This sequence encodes CASSVRERDGLNYGYTF.

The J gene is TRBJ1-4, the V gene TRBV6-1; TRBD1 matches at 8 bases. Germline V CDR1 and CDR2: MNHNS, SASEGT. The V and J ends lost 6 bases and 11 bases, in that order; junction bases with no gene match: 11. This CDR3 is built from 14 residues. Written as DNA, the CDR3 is TGTGCCAGCAGCACTGGACAGGGCCCGGGGAAACTGTTTTTT. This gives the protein CASSTGQGPGKLFF.

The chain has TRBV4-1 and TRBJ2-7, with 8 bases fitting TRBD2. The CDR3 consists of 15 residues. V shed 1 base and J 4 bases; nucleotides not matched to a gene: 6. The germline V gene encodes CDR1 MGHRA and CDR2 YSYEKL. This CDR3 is CASSQVGSGRYEQYF. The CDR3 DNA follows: TGCGCCAGCAGCCAAGTCGGCAGCGGGAGATACGAGCAGTACTTC.

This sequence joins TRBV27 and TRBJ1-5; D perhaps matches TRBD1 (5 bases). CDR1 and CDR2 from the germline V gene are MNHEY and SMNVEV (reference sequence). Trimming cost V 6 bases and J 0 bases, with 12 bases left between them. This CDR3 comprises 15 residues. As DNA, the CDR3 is TGTGCCAGCAGGATGACAGAACTTAGCAATCAGCCCCAGCATTTT. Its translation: CASRMTELSNQPQHF.

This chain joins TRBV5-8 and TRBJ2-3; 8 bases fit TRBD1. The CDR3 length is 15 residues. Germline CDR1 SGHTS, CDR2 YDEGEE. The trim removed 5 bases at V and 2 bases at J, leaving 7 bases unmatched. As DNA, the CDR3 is TGTGCCAGCAGTGTACAGGGGGAGTCCACAGATACGCAGTATTTT. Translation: CASSVQGESTDTQYF.